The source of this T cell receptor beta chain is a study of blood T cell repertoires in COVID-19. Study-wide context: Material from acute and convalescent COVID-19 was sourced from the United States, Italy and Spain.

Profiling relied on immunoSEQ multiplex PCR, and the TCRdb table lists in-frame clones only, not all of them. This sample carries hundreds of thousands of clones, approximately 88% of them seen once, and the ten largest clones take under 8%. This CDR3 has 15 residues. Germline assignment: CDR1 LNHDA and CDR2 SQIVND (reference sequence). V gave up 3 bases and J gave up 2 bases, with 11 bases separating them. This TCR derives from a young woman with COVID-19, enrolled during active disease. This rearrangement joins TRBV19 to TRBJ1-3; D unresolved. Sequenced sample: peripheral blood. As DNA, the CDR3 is TGTGCCAGTAGTATCGCAGGCATCGCTGGAAACACCATATATTTT. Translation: CASSIAGIAGNTIYF. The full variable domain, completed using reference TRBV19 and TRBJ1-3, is DGGITQSPKYLFRKEGQNVTLSCEQNLNHDAMYWYRQDPGQGLRLIYYSQIVNDFQKGDIAEGYSVSREKKESFPLTVTSAQKNPTAFYLCASSIAGIAGNTIYFGEGSWLTVV.